What follows is one TCR beta chain and its context. This specimen comes from a study of control samples from healthy donors and cancer patients. The data were produced by immunoSEQ multiplex PCR, yet TCRdb's version contains in-frame clones alone and is incomplete. The profile shows about 130,000 clones, over 80% of them singletons. The sample comprised PBMCs. The sequence derives from an elderly man with head and neck cancer.

CDR3 nucleotide sequence: TGCAGTGCTAGTCCTCTAGCGGGGGGGCGGAATACGCAGTATTTT. Its translation: CSASPLAGGRNTQYF. The rearrangement links TRBV20-1 to TRBJ2-3; 12 bases match TRBD2. CDR3 size: 15 residues. Germline-derived CDR1 and CDR2 are DFQATT and SNEGSKA (reference sequence). V trimming: 3 bases; J trimming: 7 bases; junction bases outside the gene matches: 8.